Presented here are 16 T cell receptor beta chains from one specimen sequenced in a study of blood T cell repertoires in COVID-19. The repertoire was sequenced with immunoSEQ multiplex PCR; TCRdb's copy has only in-frame clones and lacks some. In the table there are 60,000 to 90,000 clones, roughly 84% of which are singletons. The sample taken for sequencing was peripheral blood. The source is a man in his forties or fifties with acute or convalescent COVID-19.

The chain couples TRBV3-1 (or the pseudogene TRBV3-2) to TRBJ2-1, with D possibly matching TRBD1 (6 bases). Trimming left V 3 bases short and J 4 bases short, with 10 bases between. Germline CDR1 LGHDT, CDR2 YNNKEL (reference sequence). The CDR3 runs 14 residues. Here the CDR3 reads CASSQGHGYNEQFF. The CDR3 nucleotides are TGTGCCAGCAGCCAGGGACACGGGTACAATGAGCAGTTCTTC.

This rearrangement joins TRBV11-2 to TRBJ2-4; no reliable D call. The germline CDR1 and CDR2 sequences are SGHAT and FQNNGV. The CDR3 sequence is 13 residues long. V was shortened by 1 base and J by 9 bases, with 10 bases between the two germline ends. CDR3 sequence: CASSLANAVIQYF. For the CDR3, the DNA is TGTGCCAGCAGCTTAGCTAACGCGGTCATTCAGTACTTC.

The gene calls are TRBV5-1 and TRBJ2-3; TRBD2 matches 10 bases. The CDR3 is 16 amino acids. CDR1 SGHRS and CDR2 YFSETQ come from the germline V gene. Trimming at V came to 0 bases and at J to 3 bases, leaving 4 bases not matched to a gene. As DNA, the CDR3 is TGCGCCAGCAGCTTGGGTCTAGCGGGGGCTACAGATACGCAGTATTTT. Translation: CASSLGLAGATDTQYF.

V gene TRBV27 combines with J gene TRBJ2-7; TRBD1 matches 7 bases. J lost 0 bases, V lost 6 bases, and 8 bases had no gene match. This CDR3 region has 15 residues. Germline CDR1 is MNHEY and CDR2 is SMNVEV (reference sequence). CDR3 in amino acids: CASRVTGVTSYEQYF. CDR3 nucleotides: TGTGCCAGCAGGGTAACAGGGGTAACCTCCTACGAGCAGTACTTC.

The chain employs TRBV18 and TRBJ1-1; 7 positions match TRBD1. The germline V gene encodes CDR1 KGHSH and CDR2 LQKENI. The CDR3 loop spans 14 amino acids. Trimming cost V 4 bases and J 4 bases; bases outside gene matches: 6. CDR3 sequence reads: CASSLGSGGTEAFF. Here the CDR3 DNA reads TGTGCCAGCTCACTCGGCTCAGGGGGCACTGAAGCTTTCTTT.

This clone was counted once. The chain recombines TRBV7-8 with TRBJ2-3; 10 bases match TRBD2. The CDR3 totals 16 residues. V shed 3 bases and J 3 bases; nucleotides not matched to a gene: 6. Germline V gives CDR1 SGHVS, CDR2 FQNEAQ. CDR3 protein: CASSLGAGGVTDTQYF. The CDR3 nucleotides are TGTGCCAGCAGCTTGGGAGCGGGGGGGGTGACAGATACGCAGTATTTT. The full variable domain, its missing parts supplied by reference TRBV7-8 and TRBJ2-3, is GAGVSQSPRYKVAKRGQDVALRCDPISGHVSLFWYQQALGQGPEFLTYFQNEAQLDKSGLPSDRFFAERPEGSVSTLKIQRTQQEDSAVYLCASSLGAGGVTDTQYFGPGTRLTVL.

V and J are TRBV5-6 and TRBJ1-2; D is perhaps TRBD1 (6 bases). Trimming took off 4 bases at V and 3 bases at J, with 16 bases between the two ends. Germline-derived CDR1 and CDR2 are SGHDT and YYEEEE. CDR3 length: 15 amino acids. This CDR3 is CASSPYARGHYGYTF. For the CDR3, the DNA is TGTGCCAGCAGCCCTTATGCCAGGGGCCACTATGGCTACACCTTC. The full variable domain, in which reference TRBV5-6 and TRBJ1-2 provide the parts outside the CDR3, is DAGVTQSPTHLIKTRGQQVTLRCSPKSGHDTVSWYQQALGQGPQFIFQYYEEEERQRGNFPDRFSGHQFPNYSSELNVNALLLGDSALYLCASSPYARGHYGYTFGSGTRLTVV.

The chain has TRBV30 and TRBJ1-2, with D uncertain. The V gene lost 0 bases and the J gene lost 0 bases, with 8 bases spanning the gap. CDR1 is GTSNPN, CDR2 SVGIG, per germline (reference sequence). CDR3 length: 14 amino acids. The CDR3 DNA reads as TGTGCCTGGAGTGTATACCGGGCTAACTATGGCTACACCTTC. It translates to CAWSVYRANYGYTF.

This chain joins TRBV5-1 and TRBJ2-2; 9 bases map to TRBD1. This CDR3 has 18 residues. The germline CDR1 and CDR2 sequences are SGHRS and YFSETQ. The ends lost 6 bases at V and 7 bases at J; junction bases unmatched: 19. This chain's CDR3 is CASTTTFAGTGYGGELFF. The CDR3 DNA reads as TGCGCCAGCACCACCACCTTCGCCGGGACAGGGTATGGCGGGGAGCTGTTTTTT.

The chain joins TRBV7-2 to TRBJ2-1, with D hard to call. CDR3 length: 15 residues. CDR1 is SGHTA, CDR2 FQGNSA, per germline. V lost 3 bases and J lost 4, with 13 bases in between. The CDR3 sequence is CASSFLEGRYNEQFF. The CDR3 coding sequence is TGTGCCAGCAGCTTCCTAGAAGGTAGATACAATGAGCAGTTCTTC. Variable domain in full (rest from reference TRBV7-2 and TRBJ2-1): GAGVSQSPSNKVTEKGKDVELRCDPISGHTALYWYRQSLGQGLEFLIYFQGNSAPDKSGLPSDRFSAERTGGSVSTLTIQRTQQEDSAVYLCASSFLEGRYNEQFFGPGTRLTVL.

The gene calls are TRBV28 and TRBJ1-1; weak D call: TRBD1 (6 bases). The V gene lost 5 bases and the J gene lost 6 bases, with 16 bases spanning the gap. The germline V gene has CDR1 MDHEN and CDR2 SYDVKM. The CDR3 spans 14 residues. CDR3 nucleotides: TGTGCCAGCAGTGTGCCTAGGACAGCGGCTGAAGCTTTCTTT. Its translation: CASSVPRTAAEAFF. The whole variable domain, remainder taken from reference TRBV28 and TRBJ1-1, is DVKVTQSSRYLVKRTGEKVFLECVQDMDHENMFWYRQDPGLGLRLIYFSYDVKMKEKGDIPEGYSVSREKKERFSLILESASTNQTSMYLCASSVPRTAAEAFFGQGTRLTVV.

CDR3 sequence reads: CASSRLAEVYNEQFF. CDR3 in DNA: TGTGCCAGCAGTAGACTAGCGGAAGTATACAATGAGCAGTTCTTC. The chain employs TRBV28 and TRBJ2-1, with 9 bases identical to TRBD2. The length of the CDR3 is 15 residues. Trimming took 5 bases from V and 4 from J; bases not matched to a gene: 6. Germline-derived CDR1 and CDR2 are MDHEN and SYDVKM.

The chain employs TRBV28 and TRBJ1-6; D is unclear. Trimming shortened V by 6 bases and J by 6 bases, and 21 bases separated the two germline ends. Germline V gives CDR1 MDHEN, CDR2 SYDVKM. The CDR3 runs to 17 residues. The CDR3, as DNA: TGTGCCAGCAGGACCGCCACATACACAGATCTTAATTCACCCCTCCACTTT. This translates into CASRTATYTDLNSPLHF.

The chain recombines TRBV18 with TRBJ2-7; 14 nucleotides agree with TRBD2. The CDR3 has 14 residues. V was clipped by 5 bases and J by 5 bases; unmatched bases: 2. CDR1 and CDR2 from the germline V gene are KGHSH and LQKENI. The chain's CDR3 is CASSSTSGRDEQYF. Here the CDR3 DNA reads TGTGCCAGCTCATCGACTAGCGGGAGGGACGAGCAGTACTTC. The full variable domain, completed using reference TRBV18 and TRBJ2-7, is NAGVMQNPRHLVRRRGQEARLRCSPMKGHSHVYWYRQLPEEGLKFMVYLQKENIIDESGMPKERFSAEFPKEGPSILRIQQVVRGDSAAYFCASSSTSGRDEQYFGPGTRLTVT.

The genes are TRBV5-1 and TRBJ2-7, with D possibly matching TRBD1 (5 bases). Germline V gives CDR1 SGHRS, CDR2 YFSETQ. This CDR3 comprises 12 residues. Trimming left V 4 bases short and J 4 bases short, with 9 bases between. CDR3 sequence: CASSNPGYEQYF. Written as DNA, the CDR3 is TGCGCCAGCAGCAACCCAGGGTACGAGCAGTACTTC.

This chain connects TRBV9 to TRBJ2-2; maybe TRBD1 (6 bases). The CDR3 sequence is 17 residues long. Germline V lookup: CDR1 SGDLS, CDR2 YYNGEE. Trimming pared 4 bases from V and 1 base from J, leaving 17 bases between. The CDR3 DNA is TGTGCCAGCAGCTCCCGACAGGACTCCCTGAACACCGGGGAGCTGTTTTTT. Translated, it gives CASSSRQDSLNTGELFF.